The present T cell receptor beta chain was sequenced within a study of CD8+CD57+ T cells in acquired aplastic anemia. The overall study: Sorting CD4+ and CD8+ cells gave DNA averaging approximately 3 ug.

The CDR3 runs to 18 residues. Germline loops: CDR1 SGHRS, CDR2 YFSETQ. Using genomic DNA as the template, TCR beta VDJ and CDR3 profiling was carried out. TCRdb re-called the reads with MiXCR, one entry per CDR3 protein. Here the sample spans around 290,000 distinct CDR3 sequences, under 60% being singletons. An expansion of CD8+CD57+ cells by flow cytometry had been shown in patients chosen for sequencing. A note on this clonotype: One end of the junction varies from germline; a read error may be responsible.

Material: sorted CD4+, CD8+, or CD8+CD57+ T cells (not recorded which) from PBMCs. This chain connects TRBV5-1 to TRBJ2-5; 7 bases align to TRBD2. The TCR was taken from a human donor with aplastic anemia. The DNA for the CDR3 is TGTGCCAGCAGCTTGGCCGGGCGAGTTGCGGGAGAGAAAGAGACCCAGTACTTC. It yields the protein CASSLAGRVAGEKETQYF.